A selection of T cell receptor beta chains follows, all from one sample in a study of shared clonotypes between healthy human individuals. Profiling relied on immunoSEQ multiplex PCR, and the TCRdb table lists in-frame clones only, not all of them. The table records about 1,500,000 clones, 96% of them present only once. The sequencing input was naive CD4+ T cells sorted from blood. The receptors come from a man aged 25-40 years in good health. CDR3s include the opening cysteine and the closing phenylalanine or tryptophan.

j_gene | v_gene | CDR3aa
TRBJ2-7 | TRBV28 | CATGREYYEQYF
TRBJ2-7 | TRBV2 | CASSGTRDRPYEQYF
TRBJ2-1 | TRBV5-1 | CASSFSGQKRYEQFF
TRBJ2-7 | TRBV28 | CASSSGQDYYEQYF
TRBJ2-5 | TRBV5-4 | CASSLRLAGETQYF
TRBJ1-5 | TRBV15 | CATSRDLQGQQPQHF
TRBJ1-2 | TRBV28 | CASSFAGSNYGYTF
TRBJ2-7 | TRBV5-1 | CASSWGPSGISYEQYF
TRBJ2-7 | TRBV18 | CASSPPGGGGYEQYF
TRBJ1-5 | TRBV4-3 | CASSSGARGQPQHF
TRBJ1-2 | TRBV28 | CASSFHGTSYGYTF
TRBJ2-1 | TRBV15 | CATSAAGQANEQFF
TRBJ2-1 | TRBV5-1 | CASSLVGGRADNEQFF
TRBJ2-3 | TRBV6-6 | CASTPLGRSTDTQYF
TRBJ2-1 | TRBV2 | CASSEIKGQTSYNEQFF
TRBJ2-3 | TRBV7-8 | CASSQFPGGGTDTQYF
TRBJ1-1 | TRBV18 | CASSPLHTNTEAFF
TRBJ2-7 | TRBV18 | CASSPGNSAHEQYF
TRBJ2-4 | TRBV6-1 | CASREGGQRNIQYF
TRBJ2-2 | TRBV9 | CASSGGAGRNTGELFF
TRBJ1-2 | TRBV19 | CASSIRALTEDGYTF
TRBJ2-7 | TRBV2 | CASMRGALEQYF
TRBJ1-1 | TRBV2 | CASSVWQGGAFF
TRBJ1-4 | TRBV5-5 | CASSSTTSTRRAEKLFF
TRBJ1-1 | TRBV7-8 | CASRSGQQNTEAFF
TRBJ2-6 | TRBV25-1 | CASSEYQGSGANVLTF
TRBJ2-7 | TRBV7-9 | CASSLREGKQYF
TRBJ2-5 | TRBV5-4 | CASSRGQREQETQYF
TRBJ2-3 | TRBV4-3 | CASSTGHSTDTQYF
TRBJ2-1 | TRBV27 | CASSPRGRNEQFF
TRBJ2-7 | TRBV7-2 | CASSLSRQGGEQYF
TRBJ2-2 | TRBV6-5 | CASSSVQGLTGELFF
TRBJ1-1 | TRBV7-9 | CASSIQTGDTEAFF
TRBJ2-1 | TRBV27 | CASSLSWAGGNEQFF
TRBJ1-3 | TRBV7-2 | CASSLESGGGGNTIYF
TRBJ2-5 | TRBV7-7 | CASSPSGSLQETQYF
TRBJ1-1 | TRBV9 | CASSPHGGGNTEAFF
TRBJ2-2 | TRBV29-1 | CSVEVAGTPTGELFF
TRBJ1-1 | TRBV18 | CASSPPGQGLKGTEAFF
TRBJ2-7 | TRBV12-2 | CASRLVRGGRGYEQYF
TRBJ2-7 | TRBV27 | CASSLLAGVREQYF
TRBJ1-5 | TRBV2 | CASSESSGGQPQHF
TRBJ2-5 | TRBV6-6 | CASSYFNAGDQETQYF
TRBJ2-3 | TRBV14 | CASSQGLAGSTDTQYF
TRBJ2-5 | TRBV10-2 | CASSESGGLALKTQYF
TRBJ2-1 | TRBV12-5 | CASGLGQGAKNEQFF
TRBJ2-1 | TRBV30 | CAWSHETSGRVEQFF
TRBJ2-1 | TRBV5-1 | CASSPGTSGSISNEQFF
TRBJ1-2 | TRBV7-3 | CASSPQGSSYGYTF
TRBJ2-1 | TRBV2 | CASIFRLAGERPNEQFF
TRBJ1-3 | TRBV9 | CASSPRTGDAIYF
TRBJ2-1 | TRBV27 | CASGDSGLAGGPEFF
TRBJ2-7 | TRBV20-1 | CSARGYEQYF
TRBJ2-2 | TRBV9 | CAAGTGNRGTGELFF